This TCR beta chain emerged from a study of spatial heterogeneity in lung cancer. General study findings and limits: Tumor mutation count correlated with how many alpha and beta TCRs expanded intratumorally. Ubiquitous and regional nonsynonymous mutations were each tracked by the matching count of ubiquitous or regional expanded TCRs.

CDR1 and CDR2 (germline): DFQATT, SNEGSKA (reference sequence). The CDR3 is 13 amino acids. Germline trimming cut 2 bases from V and 4 bases from J; bases unmatched to any gene: 2. Relative to its sample, this clonotype is medium-sized (0.01 to 0.1%). No antigen is known for it. The size of this beta chain means little, since it is a stray read in a library made for alpha chains. As to time point: sample taken at primary tumor resection. Tumor, nontumor lung or frozen PBMC supplied whole RNA, sequenced without sorting. Using its own MiXCR run on the 5' RACE reads, TCRdb lists one record per CDR3 protein. The sample comprises over 8,500 distinct CDR3 sequences, over 11% of which are singletons, and roughly an eighth rests with the top ten.

The sample here was lung tumor tissue, taken at surgery. This receptor was identified in a male donor with early-stage non-small cell lung cancer. This chain connects TRBV20-1 to TRBJ1-1, with 9 nucleotides matching TRBD1. In nucleotides, the CDR3 is TGCAGTGCTAGACGGACAGGGGTCACTGAAGCTTTCTTT. Protein sequence: CSARRTGVTEAFF.